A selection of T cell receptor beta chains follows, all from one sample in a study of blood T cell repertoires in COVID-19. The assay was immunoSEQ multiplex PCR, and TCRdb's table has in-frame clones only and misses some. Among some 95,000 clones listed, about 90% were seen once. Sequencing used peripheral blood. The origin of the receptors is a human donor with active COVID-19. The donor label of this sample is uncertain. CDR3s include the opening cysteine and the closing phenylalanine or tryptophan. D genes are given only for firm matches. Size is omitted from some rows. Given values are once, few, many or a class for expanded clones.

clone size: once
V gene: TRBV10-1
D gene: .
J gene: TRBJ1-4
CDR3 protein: CASNQPFRTANEKLFF
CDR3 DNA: TGCGCCAGCAACCAACCTTTCCGGACAGCTAATGAAAAACTGTTTTTT

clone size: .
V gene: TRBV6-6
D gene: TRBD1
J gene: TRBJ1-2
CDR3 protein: CASSPFHPLLVDRDLNYGYTF
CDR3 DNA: TGTGCCAGCAGTCCGTTCCACCCTCTTCTCGTTGACAGGGACCTAAACTATGGCTACACCTTC

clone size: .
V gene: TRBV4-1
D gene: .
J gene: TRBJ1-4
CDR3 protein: CASSQDRGLDEKLFF
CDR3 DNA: TGCGCCAGCAGCCAAGACCGGGGTCTTGATGAAAAACTGTTTTTT

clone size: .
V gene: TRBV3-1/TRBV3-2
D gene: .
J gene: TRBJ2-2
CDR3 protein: CASRPEGRGTGELFF
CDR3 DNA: TGTGCCAGCAGACCGGAGGGGCGGGGCACCGGGGAGCTGTTTTTT

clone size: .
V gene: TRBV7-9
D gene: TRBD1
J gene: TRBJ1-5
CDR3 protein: CASSWTGWGQPQHF
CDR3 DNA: TGTGCCAGCAGCTGGACAGGCTGGGGGCAGCCCCAGCATTTT

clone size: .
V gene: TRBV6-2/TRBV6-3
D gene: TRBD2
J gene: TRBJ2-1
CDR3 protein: CASSFTGTSGVRGSNEQFF
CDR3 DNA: TGTGCCAGCAGTTTCACCGGGACTAGCGGGGTCCGGGGCTCCAATGAGCAGTTCTTC

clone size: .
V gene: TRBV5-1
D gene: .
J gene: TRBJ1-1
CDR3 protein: CASSPGRTEAFF
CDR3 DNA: TGCGCCAGCTCGCCTGGGAGGACTGAAGCTTTCTTT

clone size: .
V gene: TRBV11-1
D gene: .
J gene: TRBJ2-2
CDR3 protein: CASSLLRGTGELFF
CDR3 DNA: TGTGCCAGCAGCCTCCTGCGGGGCACCGGGGAGCTGTTTTTT

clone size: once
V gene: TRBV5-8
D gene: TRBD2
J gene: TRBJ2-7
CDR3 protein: CASSLSGGLEQYF
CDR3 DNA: TGTGCCAGCAGCTTGAGCGGGGGTCTGGAGCAGTACTTC

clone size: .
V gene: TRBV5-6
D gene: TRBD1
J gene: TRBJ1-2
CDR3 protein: CASSLGLDRATGYTF
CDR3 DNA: TGTGCCAGCAGCTTAGGCTTGGACAGGGCGACAGGCTACACCTTC

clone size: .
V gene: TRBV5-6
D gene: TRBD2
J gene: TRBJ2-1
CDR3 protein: CASSLGLAGVNEQFF
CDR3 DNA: TGTGCCAGCAGCCTGGGACTAGCGGGGGTCAATGAGCAGTTCTTC

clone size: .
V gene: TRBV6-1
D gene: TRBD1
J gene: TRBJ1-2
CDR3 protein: CASSDYRGSNYGYTF
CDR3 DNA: TGTGCCAGCAGTGATTACAGGGGGTCCAACTATGGCTACACCTTC

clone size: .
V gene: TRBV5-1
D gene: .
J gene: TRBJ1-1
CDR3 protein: CASLEPGLSTEAFF
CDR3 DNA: TGCGCCAGTTTGGAACCAGGGCTGAGCACTGAAGCTTTCTTT

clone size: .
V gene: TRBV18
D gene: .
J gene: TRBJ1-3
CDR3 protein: CASSPTDRSLSGNTIYF
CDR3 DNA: TGTGCCAGCTCCCCGACCGACAGAAGCCTCTCTGGAAACACCATATATTTT

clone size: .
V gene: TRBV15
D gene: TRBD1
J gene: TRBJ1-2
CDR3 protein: CATSRVSGGTGDYGYTF
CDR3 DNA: TGTGCCACCAGCAGAGTCTCTGGAGGGACAGGGGACTATGGCTACACCTTC

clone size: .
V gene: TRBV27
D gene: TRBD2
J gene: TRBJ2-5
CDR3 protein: CASSLTSGGVEYF
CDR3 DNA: TGTGCCAGCAGTTTAACTAGCGGGGGGGTAGAGTACTTC

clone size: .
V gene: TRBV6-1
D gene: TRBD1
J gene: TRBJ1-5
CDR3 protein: CASSEVDRGKGQPQHF
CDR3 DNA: TGTGCCAGCAGTGAAGTTGACAGGGGAAAAGGTCAGCCCCAGCATTTT

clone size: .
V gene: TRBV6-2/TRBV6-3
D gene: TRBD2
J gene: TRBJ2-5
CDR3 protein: CASSFQLVAAGRETQYF
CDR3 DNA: TGTGCCAGCAGTTTCCAACTTGTGGCAGCGGGGCGAGAGACCCAGTACTTC

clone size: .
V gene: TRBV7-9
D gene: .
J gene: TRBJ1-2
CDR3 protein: CASSLNRDGYTF
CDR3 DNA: TGTGCCAGCAGCTTGAACAGGGATGGCTACACCTTC

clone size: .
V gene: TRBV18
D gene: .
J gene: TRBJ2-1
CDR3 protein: CASSPPRTTYNEQFF
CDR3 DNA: TGTGCCAGCTCACCGCCCAGGACAACCTACAATGAGCAGTTCTTC

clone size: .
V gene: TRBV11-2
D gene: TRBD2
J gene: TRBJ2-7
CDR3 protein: CASSLGGGQEQYF
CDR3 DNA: TGTGCCAGCAGCTTAGGCGGGGGGCAAGAGCAGTACTTC

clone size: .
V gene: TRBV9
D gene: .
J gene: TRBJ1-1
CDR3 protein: CASSVTQFSTEAFF
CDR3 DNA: TGTGCCAGCAGCGTAACACAGTTCAGCACTGAAGCTTTCTTT

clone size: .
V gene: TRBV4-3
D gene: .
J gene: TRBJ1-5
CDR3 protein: CASSQDRSDLNQPQHF
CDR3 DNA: TGCGCCAGCAGCCAAGACCGTAGCGACCTGAATCAGCCCCAGCATTTT

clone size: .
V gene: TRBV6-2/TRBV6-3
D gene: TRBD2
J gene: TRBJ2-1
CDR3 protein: CASSYRAGEGNEQFF
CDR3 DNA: TGTGCCAGCAGTTACAGAGCGGGGGAGGGGAATGAGCAGTTCTTC

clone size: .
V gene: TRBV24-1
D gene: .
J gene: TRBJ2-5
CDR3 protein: CATSDFGKGQETQYF
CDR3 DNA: TGTGCCACCAGTGATTTCGGGAAAGGTCAAGAGACCCAGTACTTC

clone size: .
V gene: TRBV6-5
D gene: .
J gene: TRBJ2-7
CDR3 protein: CASSYQTGNEQYF
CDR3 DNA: TGTGCCAGCAGTTATCAGACGGGGAACGAGCAGTACTTC

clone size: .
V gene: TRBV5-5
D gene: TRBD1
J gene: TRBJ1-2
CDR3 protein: CASSFDRGYGYTF
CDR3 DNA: TGTGCCAGCAGCTTTGACAGGGGGTATGGCTACACCTTC

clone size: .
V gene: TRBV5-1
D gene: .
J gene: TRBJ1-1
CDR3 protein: CASRREGATEAFF
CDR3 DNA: TGCGCCAGCAGAAGGGAAGGGGCCACTGAAGCTTTCTTT

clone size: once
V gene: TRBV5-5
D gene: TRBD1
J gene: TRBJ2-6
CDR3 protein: CASSFGTGVSGANVLTF
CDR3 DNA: TGTGCCAGCAGCTTCGGGACAGGGGTCTCTGGGGCCAACGTCCTGACTTTC

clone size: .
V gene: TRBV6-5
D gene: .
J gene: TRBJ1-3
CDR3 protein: CASSFMGAKGNTIYF
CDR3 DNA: TGTGCCAGCAGTTTCATGGGGGCGAAGGGAAACACCATATATTTT

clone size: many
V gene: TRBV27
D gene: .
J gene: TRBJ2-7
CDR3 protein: CASSLKTAAYEQYF
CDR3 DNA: TGTGCCAGCAGCCTGAAGACAGCAGCCTACGAGCAGTACTTC

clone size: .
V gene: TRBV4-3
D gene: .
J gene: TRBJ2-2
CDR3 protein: CASSPGLHQATGELFF
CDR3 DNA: TGCGCCAGCAGCCCGGGACTGCATCAAGCCACCGGGGAGCTGTTTTTT

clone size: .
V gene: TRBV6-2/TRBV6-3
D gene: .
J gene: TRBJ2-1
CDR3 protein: CASSYGGGSAYNEQFF
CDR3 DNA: TGTGCCAGCAGTTACGGAGGGGGCAGCGCCTACAATGAGCAGTTCTTC

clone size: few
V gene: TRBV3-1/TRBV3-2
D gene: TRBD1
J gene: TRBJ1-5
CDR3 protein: CASSLSTGANQPQHF
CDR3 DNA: TGTGCCAGCAGCTTATCGACAGGGGCGAATCAGCCCCAGCATTTT

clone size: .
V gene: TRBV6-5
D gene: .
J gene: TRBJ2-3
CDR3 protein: CASSYRSNSDTQYF
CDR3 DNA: TGTGCCAGCAGTTACCGATCGAACTCAGATACGCAGTATTTT

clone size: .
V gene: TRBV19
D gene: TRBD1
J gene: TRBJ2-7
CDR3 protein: CASRSPGQGDEQYF
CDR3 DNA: TGTGCCAGTAGGTCGCCGGGACAGGGGGACGAGCAGTACTTC

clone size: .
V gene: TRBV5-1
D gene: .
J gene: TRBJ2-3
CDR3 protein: CASSFPTDTQYF
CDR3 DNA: TGCGCCAGCAGCTTCCCTACAGATACGCAGTATTTT

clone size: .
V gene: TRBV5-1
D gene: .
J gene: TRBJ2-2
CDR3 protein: CASREGGQYTGELFF
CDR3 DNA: TGCGCCAGCAGAGAGGGAGGCCAGTACACCGGGGAGCTGTTTTTT

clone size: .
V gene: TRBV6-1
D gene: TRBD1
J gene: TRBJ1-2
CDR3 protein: CASSESAGGYGYTF
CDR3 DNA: TGTGCCAGCAGTGAATCGGCAGGGGGCTATGGCTACACCTTC

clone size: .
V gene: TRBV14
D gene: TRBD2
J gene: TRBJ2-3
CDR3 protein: CASSPKGGGSTQYF
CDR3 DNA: TGTGCCAGCAGCCCAAAGGGCGGGGGGTCTACGCAGTATTTT

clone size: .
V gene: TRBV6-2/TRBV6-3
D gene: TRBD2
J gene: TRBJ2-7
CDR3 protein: CASSQSGGHYEQYF
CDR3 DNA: TGTGCCAGCAGTCAAAGCGGGGGGCACTACGAGCAGTACTTC

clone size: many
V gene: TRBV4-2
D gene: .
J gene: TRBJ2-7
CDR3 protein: CASSQERQGLSYEQYF
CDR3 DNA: TGTGCCAGCAGCCAAGAGAGGCAGGGCTTAAGTTACGAGCAGTACTTC

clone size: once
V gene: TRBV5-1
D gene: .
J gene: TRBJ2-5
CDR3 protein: CASSLAHRVNWETQYF
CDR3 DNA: TGCGCCAGCAGCTTGGCCCACAGGGTGAATTGGGAGACCCAGTACTTC

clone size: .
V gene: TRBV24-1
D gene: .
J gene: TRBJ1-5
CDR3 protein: CATADTHSNQPQHF
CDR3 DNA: TGTGCCACCGCCGACACCCATAGCAATCAGCCCCAGCATTTT

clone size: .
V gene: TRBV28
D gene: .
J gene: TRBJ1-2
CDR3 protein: CASTKSTDGYTF
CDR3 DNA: TGTGCCAGCACTAAATCGACAGATGGCTACACCTTC

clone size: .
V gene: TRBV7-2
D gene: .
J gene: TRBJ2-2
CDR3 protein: CASSSVSGVTGELFF
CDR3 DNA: TGTGCCAGCAGCTCGGTATCAGGGGTCACCGGGGAGCTGTTTTTT

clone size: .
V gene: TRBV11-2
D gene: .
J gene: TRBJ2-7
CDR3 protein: CASSPLAGHSSYEQYF
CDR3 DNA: TGTGCCAGCAGCCCGCTGGCGGGGCATAGCTCCTACGAGCAGTACTTC

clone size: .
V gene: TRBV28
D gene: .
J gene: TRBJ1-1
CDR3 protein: CASSLLRQNKNTEAFF
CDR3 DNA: TGTGCCAGCAGTTTACTAAGACAGAACAAGAACACTGAAGCTTTCTTT

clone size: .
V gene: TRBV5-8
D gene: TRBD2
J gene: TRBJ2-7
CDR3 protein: CASSPEGLGLWEQYF
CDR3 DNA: TGTGCCAGCAGCCCGGAGGGACTAGGGTTGTGGGAGCAGTACTTC

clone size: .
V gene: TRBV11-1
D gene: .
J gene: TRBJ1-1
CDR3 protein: CASSLDGNTEAFF
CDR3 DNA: TGTGCCAGCAGCTTAGACGGGAACACTGAAGCTTTCTTT

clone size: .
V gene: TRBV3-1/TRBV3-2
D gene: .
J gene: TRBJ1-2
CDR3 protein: CASSPGGYGYTF
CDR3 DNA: TGTGCCAGCAGCCCCGGGGGCTATGGCTACACCTTC